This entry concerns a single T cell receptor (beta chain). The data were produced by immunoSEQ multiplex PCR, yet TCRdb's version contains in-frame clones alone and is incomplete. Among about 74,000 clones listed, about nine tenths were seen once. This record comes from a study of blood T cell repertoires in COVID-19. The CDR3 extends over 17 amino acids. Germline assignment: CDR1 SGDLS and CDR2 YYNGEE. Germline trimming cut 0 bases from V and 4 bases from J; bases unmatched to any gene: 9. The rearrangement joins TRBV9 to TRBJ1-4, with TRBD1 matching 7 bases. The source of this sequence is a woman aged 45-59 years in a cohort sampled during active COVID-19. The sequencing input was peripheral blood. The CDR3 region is CASSVVFGDSYNEKLFF. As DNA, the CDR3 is TGTGCCAGCAGCGTAGTGTTTGGGGACAGTTATAATGAAAAACTGTTTTTT.